A selection of T cell receptor beta chains follows, all from one sample in a study of a mutant IDH1 vaccine in newly diagnosed glioma. The protocol was immunoSEQ multiplex PCR, while the TCRdb copy is restricted to in-frame clones and leaves out a portion. The data show about 32,000 clones, around 84% seen once. Their antigens remain unidentified. The input for sequencing was PBMCs, taken from a glioma patient whose treatment included an IDH1 peptide vaccine. The receptor source for this set is a woman aged 18 to 35 with glioma. CDR3s include the opening cysteine and the closing phenylalanine or tryptophan. D genes are given only for firm matches. Clone size appears in some rows only: once, few, many, or a class for an expanded clone.

J gene: TRBJ1-2
clone size: .
D gene: .
V gene: TRBV27
CDR3 DNA: TGTGCCAGCAGTTTATCGGCTACGGGGGGCGGGGGCTACACCTTC
CDR3 protein: CASSLSATGGGGYTF

J gene: TRBJ1-3
clone size: .
D gene: .
V gene: TRBV6-1
CDR3 DNA: TGTGCCAGCAGTGAATCTTCAACTCGCAACACCATATATTTT
CDR3 protein: CASSESSTRNTIYF

J gene: TRBJ2-7
clone size: .
D gene: .
V gene: TRBV4-1
CDR3 DNA: TGCGCCAGCAGCCAATCAGGGAGCTCCTACGAGCAGTACTTC
CDR3 protein: CASSQSGSSYEQYF

J gene: TRBJ2-7
clone size: .
D gene: .
V gene: TRBV9
CDR3 DNA: TGTGCCAGCAGCCGCGCCGTTGTCCAAACCTACGAGCAGTACTTC
CDR3 protein: CASSRAVVQTYEQYF

J gene: TRBJ2-1
clone size: .
D gene: .
V gene: TRBV5-1
CDR3 DNA: TGCGCCAGCAGCTTGGTTTCCTTTTCGTACAATGAGCAGTTCTTC
CDR3 protein: CASSLVSFSYNEQFF

J gene: TRBJ2-1
clone size: .
D gene: .
V gene: TRBV27
CDR3 DNA: TGTGCCAGCAGTTTATTCGTTACAGGGTCCCAGTACAATGAGCAGTTCTTC
CDR3 protein: CASSLFVTGSQYNEQFF

J gene: TRBJ1-1
clone size: few
D gene: TRBD1
V gene: TRBV4-1
CDR3 DNA: TGCGCCAGCAGCCAGGGACAGATGAACACTGAAGCTTTCTTT
CDR3 protein: CASSQGQMNTEAFF

J gene: TRBJ2-6
clone size: .
D gene: TRBD1
V gene: TRBV7-9
CDR3 DNA: TGTGCCAGCAGGGACCCGGACAGGGGATACTCTGGGGCCAACGTCCTGACTTTC
CDR3 protein: CASRDPDRGYSGANVLTF

J gene: TRBJ2-7
clone size: .
D gene: .
V gene: TRBV4-2
CDR3 DNA: TGTGCCAGCAGCCAAGATGCGTGGGGGTACTACGAGCAGTACTTC
CDR3 protein: CASSQDAWGYYEQYF

J gene: TRBJ1-3
clone size: .
D gene: .
V gene: TRBV18
CDR3 DNA: TGTGCCAGCTCGCCAGGGAACTCTGGAAACACCATATATTTT
CDR3 protein: CASSPGNSGNTIYF

J gene: TRBJ2-5
clone size: .
D gene: TRBD1
V gene: TRBV19
CDR3 DNA: TGTGCCAGTAGCGGGACAGGCGGAATGGAGACCCAGTACTTC
CDR3 protein: CASSGTGGMETQYF

J gene: TRBJ2-5
clone size: .
D gene: .
V gene: TRBV4-2
CDR3 DNA: TGTGCCAGCAGCCAAGTGCAGGGCCAGTCGGCCCAGTACTTC
CDR3 protein: CASSQVQGQSAQYF

J gene: TRBJ1-2
clone size: .
D gene: .
V gene: TRBV5-6
CDR3 DNA: TGTGCCAGCAGCTTAAAGGTCTATGGCTACACCTTC
CDR3 protein: CASSLKVYGYTF

J gene: TRBJ2-3
clone size: .
D gene: TRBD2
V gene: TRBV5-4
CDR3 DNA: TGTGCCAGCACCTTCGGCGGGGGGTCTAGCACAGATACGCAGTATTTT
CDR3 protein: CASTFGGGSSTDTQYF

J gene: TRBJ1-3
clone size: .
D gene: TRBD1
V gene: TRBV6-5
CDR3 DNA: TGTGCCAGCAGTTTGACAGGGGTGAACTCTGGAAACACCATATATTTT
CDR3 protein: CASSLTGVNSGNTIYF

J gene: TRBJ2-3
clone size: .
D gene: .
V gene: TRBV7-9
CDR3 DNA: TGTGCCAGCAGCTCGACCTCGGCAGATACGCAGTATTTT
CDR3 protein: CASSSTSADTQYF